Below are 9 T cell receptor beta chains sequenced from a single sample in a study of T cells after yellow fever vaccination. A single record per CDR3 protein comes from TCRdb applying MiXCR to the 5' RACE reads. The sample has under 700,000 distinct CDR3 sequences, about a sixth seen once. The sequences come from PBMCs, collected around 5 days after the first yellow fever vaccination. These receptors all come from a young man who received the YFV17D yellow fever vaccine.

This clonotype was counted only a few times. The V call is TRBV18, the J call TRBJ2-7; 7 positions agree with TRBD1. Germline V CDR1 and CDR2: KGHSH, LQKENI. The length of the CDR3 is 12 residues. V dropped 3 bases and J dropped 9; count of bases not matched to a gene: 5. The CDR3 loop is CASSPDRVAQYF. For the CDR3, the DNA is TGTGCCAGCTCACCCGACAGGGTAGCGCAGTACTTC.

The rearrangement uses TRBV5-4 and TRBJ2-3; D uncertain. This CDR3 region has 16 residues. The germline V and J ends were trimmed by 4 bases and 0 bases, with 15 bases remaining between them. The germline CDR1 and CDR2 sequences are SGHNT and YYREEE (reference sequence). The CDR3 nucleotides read TGTGCCAGCAGCGAACATACGGGCTTTAGCACAGATACGCAGTATTTT. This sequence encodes CASSEHTGFSTDTQYF.

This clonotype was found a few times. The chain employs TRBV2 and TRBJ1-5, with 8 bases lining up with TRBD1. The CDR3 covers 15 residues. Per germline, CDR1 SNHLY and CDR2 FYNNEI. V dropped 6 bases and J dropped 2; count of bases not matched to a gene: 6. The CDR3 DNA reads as TGTGCCAGCAGATGGGACAGGTGGGGCAATCAGCCCCAGCATTTT. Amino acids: CASRWDRWGNQPQHF.

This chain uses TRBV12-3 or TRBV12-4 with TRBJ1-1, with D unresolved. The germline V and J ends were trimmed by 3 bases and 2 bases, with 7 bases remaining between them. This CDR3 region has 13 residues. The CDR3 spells CASSFKTNTEAFF. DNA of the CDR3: TGTGCCAGCAGTTTTAAAACCAACACTGAAGCTTTCTTT.

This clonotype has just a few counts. This CDR3 is CASVGFPSEAFF. The CDR3 bases are TGTGCCAGCGTTGGGTTTCCTTCTGAAGCTTTCTTT. The V and J genes are TRBV7-9 and TRBJ1-1; D is unclear. The germline gives CDR1 SEHNR, CDR2 FQNEAQ (reference sequence). CDR3 length: 12 amino acids. The V end was cut by 8 bases, the J end by 6 bases, with 13 bases between.

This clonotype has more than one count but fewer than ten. CDR3 amino acids: CASSPARGANTEAFF. In DNA, the CDR3 is TGTGCCAGCAGTCCGGCAAGGGGCGCGAACACTGAAGCTTTCTTT. V gene TRBV6-1 combines with J gene TRBJ1-1; perhaps TRBD1 as D (5 bases). The CDR3 runs to 15 residues. V was shortened by 5 bases and J by 1 base, with 14 bases between the two germline ends. CDR1 MNHNS and CDR2 SASEGT come from the germline V gene.

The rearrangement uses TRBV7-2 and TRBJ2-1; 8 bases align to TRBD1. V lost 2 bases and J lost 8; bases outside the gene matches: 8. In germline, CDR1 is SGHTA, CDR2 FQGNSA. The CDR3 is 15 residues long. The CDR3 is CASSLLTGAGDEQFF. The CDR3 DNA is TGTGCCAGCAGCTTATTGACAGGGGCGGGCGATGAGCAGTTCTTC.

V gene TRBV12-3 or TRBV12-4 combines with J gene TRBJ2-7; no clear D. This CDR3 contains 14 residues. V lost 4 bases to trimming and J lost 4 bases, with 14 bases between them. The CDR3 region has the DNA TGTGCCAGCAGTTATGGACCGTTCAAGTACGAGCAGTACTTC. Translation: CASSYGPFKYEQYF.

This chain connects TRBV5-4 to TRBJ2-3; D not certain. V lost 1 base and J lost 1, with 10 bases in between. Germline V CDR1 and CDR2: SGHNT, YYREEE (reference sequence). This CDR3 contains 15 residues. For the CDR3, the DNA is TGTGCCAGCAGCTTGAGGGATCGAGGCACAGATACGCAGTATTTT. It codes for CASSLRDRGTDTQYF.